A selection of T cell receptor beta chains follows, all from one sample in a study of blood T cell repertoires in COVID-19. TCRdb's copy holds only in-frame clones and misses some; the assay was immunoSEQ multiplex PCR. In the table there are about 310,000 clones, roughly 84% of which are singletons. The sample taken for sequencing was peripheral blood. The receptors were gathered from a man aged 50-60 years with active or convalescent COVID-19. Both conserved end residues are part of each CDR3. Each record gives: V gene, D gene, clone size, J gene, CDR3 protein, CDR3 DNA. D genes are given only for firm matches. The size entry is marked missing in some rows and otherwise reads once, few, many or a size class.

TRBV11-2,TRBD1,NA,TRBJ2-7,CASSFGQVLGEQYF,TGTGCCAGCAGCTTCGGACAGGTTTTGGGCGAGCAGTACTTC
TRBV30,TRBD1,NA,TRBJ1-3,CAWSRGGSGNTIYF,TGTGCCTGGAGTAGAGGGGGCTCCGGAAACACCATATATTTT
TRBV19,TRBD1,NA,TRBJ1-4,CASSDRGNEKLFF,TGTGCCAGTTCGGACAGGGGGAATGAAAAACTGTTTTTT
TRBV6-5,NA,NA,TRBJ1-1,CASNIRLVAEAFF,TGTGCCAGCAACATCAGGCTGGTCGCTGAAGCTTTCTTT
TRBV7-3,NA,once,TRBJ1-5,CASSSPVGGNQPQHF,TGTGCCAGCAGCTCCCCCGTGGGGGGGAATCAGCCCCAGCATTTT
TRBV7-2,TRBD1,NA,TRBJ1-4,CASSLHGQGGEKLFF,TGTGCCAGCAGCTTGCACGGACAGGGAGGTGAAAAACTGTTTTTT
TRBV7-2,NA,NA,TRBJ1-5,CASSLAQYQPQHF,TGTGCCAGCAGCTTAGCGCAGTATCAGCCCCAGCATTTT
TRBV3-1/TRBV3-2,NA,NA,TRBJ2-1,CASTTIWNEQFF,TGTGCCAGCACCACTATATGGAATGAGCAGTTCTTC
TRBV5-1,TRBD1,NA,TRBJ2-2,CASSFFGTGVTGELFF,TGCGCCAGCAGCTTCTTTGGGACAGGGGTCACCGGGGAGCTGTTTTTT
TRBV5-8,NA,NA,TRBJ1-4,CASSWDTGEKLFF,TGTGCCAGCAGCTGGGACACCGGGGAAAAACTGTTTTTT
TRBV11-2,NA,NA,TRBJ2-5,CASSAMLANQETQYF,TGTGCCAGCAGCGCAATGCTAGCGAACCAAGAGACCCAGTACTTC
TRBV3-1/TRBV3-2,NA,NA,TRBJ1-6,CASSQGEGIHSPLHF,TGTGCCAGCAGCCAAGGGGAGGGTATCCATTCACCCCTCCACTTT
TRBV5-4,NA,once,TRBJ1-1,CASSLGGKPEAFF,TGTGCCAGCAGCTTGGGAGGGAAGCCTGAAGCTTTCTTT
TRBV7-6,TRBD1,once,TRBJ1-1,CASSLVDRAEAFF,TGTGCCAGCAGCTTGGTCGACAGGGCCGAAGCTTTCTTT
TRBV7-2,TRBD1,NA,TRBJ1-5,CASSFYGTANDQPQHF,TGTGCCAGCAGCTTTTACGGGACAGCGAACGATCAGCCCCAGCATTTT
TRBV23-1,NA,once,TRBJ1-1,CASSQQRVEAFF,TGCGCCAGCAGTCAACAACGAGTAGAAGCTTTCTTT